This T cell receptor beta chain was identified during a study of blood T cells in healthy people across ages (dated by TCRdb to the mid-2010s). At the level of the whole study: In model experiments, template switching captured roughly one uniquely barcoded TCR beta cDNA molecule for every two T cells. Donors were grouped into four age groups: young (average roughly 16 years), middle-aged (roughly 40), aged (about 60) and long-lived (approximately 75). Using the same blood draw, the study looked at two additional independent replicas of 1 million unique cDNA reads for two donors, one aged 18 to 29 and the other aged 80 or older. To avoid experimental bias, donors of different ages were randomly spread across the sequencing lanes. Using deep sequencing normalized with unique cDNA molecular identifiers, the study measured how TCR beta repertoire diversity changes with age.

At the junction V is shortened by 5 bases and J by 9 bases, with 13 bases in between. The germline V gene (reference sequence) specifies LNHDA as CDR1 and SQIVND as CDR2. The CDR3, cysteine through phenylalanine, is 12 amino acids long. Just the 36-base CDR3 DNA is kept, in frame starting at base 1. The 40 or so donors, aged about 6 to 95 years, were systemically healthy Caucasian individuals from Russia. Approximately 9.3 milliliters of peripheral blood were drawn from each donor into EDTA-treated Vacutainer tubes. Ficoll-Paque density-gradient centrifugation was used to isolate PBMCs, with at least 6.5 million per sample. Trizol reagent was used to extract total RNA from the PBMCs, yielding at least 5 micrograms per sample. For every donor, flow cytometry on a PBMC aliquot measured the percentage of naive CD45RAhigh/CD27high T cells. The library was made by 5' RACE. The sequencer listed for this sample is Illumina HiSeq 2500. A second about 7 to 12 cycle PCR used a sample-barcoded 5' primer and a J-beta primer mix. A template-switch 5' adaptor carrying 12 random nucleotides introduced a unique molecular identifier onto each TCR beta cDNA molecule. At least 3 million CDR3-containing paired-end reads were obtained from each sample. All of the RNA was converted into first-strand cDNA using the Mint cDNA synthesis kit, with a TRBC-specific oligonucleotide serving as the primer. All cDNA was treated with uracil-DNA glycosylase and then went through a first 18-cycle PCR with the universal primers M1SS and BC2_uni_R. The paper's data handling went like this. For normalization, 1 million high-quality reads were randomly selected from each sample, with every read carrying a distinct molecular identifier. Instead of being binned into consensus sequences, reads with shared molecular identifiers were discarded. MiTCR, set to a Q25 quality threshold and the strictest error-elimination algorithm, was used for CDR3 identification, clonotype clustering and error correction. A nonparametric unseen species model with Euler transformation was used to estimate a lower bound on total TCR beta diversity. In-frame beta chains were kept once TCRdb had trimmed the public reads at Q25 with fastp and called clones with MiXCR. A single entry per CDR3 protein holds the most common genes and DNA from its merged rows. TCRdb's processing, not the authors' own work, is the source of the V and J calls. In all, the sample holds some 1.7 million distinct CDR3 sequences, and about 28% of those were seen once. The ten largest clones capture more than 6% of the sample.

General findings and caveats noted by the study authors: As age increased, observed TCR beta diversity per million T cells dropped in a roughly linear way, and a significant reduction was already evident by age about 40. A strong correlation was found between observed TCR beta diversity and the percentage of naive T cells measured by flow cytometry. Estimates of total diversity based on one million sequenced T cells were regarded as lower bounds and as underestimates. Since profiling was done on bulk unsorted PBMCs, naive and antigen-experienced compartments could not be conclusively compared. Compared with the aged group, the long-lived group had more naive CD4+ T cells, fewer expanded clones and increased TCR diversity, a pattern suggesting age selection. Because donor CMV infection status was unknown, age-related changes in expanded clonotypes were potentially confounded.

Details on this clonotype: Its antigen is still unknown. Base qualities are not provided; no much larger clone lies one nucleotide away.

Material: blood. This chain joins TRBV19 to TRBJ1-1, with the D gene not confidently named. This sequence originates from a woman in her 30s in good health. The CDR3 protein sequence reads: CASSGPGYQAFF. The nucleotide sequence is given as TGTGCCAGTAGTGGCCCGGGCTACCAAGCTTTCTTT.